This T cell receptor beta chain appears in the sequencing data of a study of cytomegalovirus exposure and HLA in healthy donors. Study as a whole: The approximately 120 validation repertoires, a later analysis reported, used the same platform as the roughly 610 first-cohort repertoires.

Points from the study as a whole: Reported performance of the classifier showed diagnosis of cytomegalovirus status with high specificity and sensitivity. According to the study, around 150 TCR beta chains were cytomegalovirus-associated.

Notes on this clone: As yet, its antigen is unknown.

Germline CDR1 reads MNHNY; CDR2 reads SVGAGI (reference sequence). The V and J ends lost 6 bases and 15 bases respectively, with 21 bases between them. There are 13 residues in the CDR3. The data were produced by immunoSEQ multiplex PCR, yet TCRdb's version contains in-frame clones alone and is incomplete. This table has some 130,000 clones, 70% to 85% appearing once. The clonotype was recovered from a man aged 25-40 years in good health and CMV-seropositive. This chain connects TRBV6-6 to TRBJ1-3; D remains ambiguous. Specimen: PBMCs. CDR3 loop: CASRDLAGFPEYF. In DNA form, the CDR3 reads TGTGCCAGCAGGGACCTAGCGGGATTCCCTGAATATTTT.